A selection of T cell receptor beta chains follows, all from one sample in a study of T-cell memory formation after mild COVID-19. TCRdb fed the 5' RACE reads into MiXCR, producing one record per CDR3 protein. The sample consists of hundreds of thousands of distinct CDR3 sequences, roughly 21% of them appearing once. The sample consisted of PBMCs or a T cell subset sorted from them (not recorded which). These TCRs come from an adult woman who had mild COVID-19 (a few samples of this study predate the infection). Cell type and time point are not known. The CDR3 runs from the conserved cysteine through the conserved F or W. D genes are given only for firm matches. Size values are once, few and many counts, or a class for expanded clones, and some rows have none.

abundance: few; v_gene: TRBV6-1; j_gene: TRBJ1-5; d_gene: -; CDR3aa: CASGREMGNQPQHF; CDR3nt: TGTGCGAGTGGGAGGGAAATGGGCAATCAGCCCCAGCATTTT
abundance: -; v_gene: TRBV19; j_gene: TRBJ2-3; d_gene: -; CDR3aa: CASSGSGATDTQYF; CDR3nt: TGTGCCAGTAGCGGGAGTGGTGCCACAGATACGCAGTATTTT
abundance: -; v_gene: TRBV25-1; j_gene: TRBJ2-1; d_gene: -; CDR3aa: CASSGLLPRDEQFF; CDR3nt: TGTGCCAGCAGTGGTTTACTGCCCAGGGATGAGCAGTTCTTC
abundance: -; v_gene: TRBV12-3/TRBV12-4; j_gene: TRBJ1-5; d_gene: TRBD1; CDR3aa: CASSLYPGQVDQPQHF; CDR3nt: TGTGCCAGCAGTTTATACCCCGGACAGGTCGACCAGCCCCAGCATTTT
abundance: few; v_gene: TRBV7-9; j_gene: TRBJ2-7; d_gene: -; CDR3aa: CASSLAGLHSYEQYF; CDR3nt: TGTGCCAGCAGCTTAGCGGGACTTCACTCCTACGAGCAGTACTTC
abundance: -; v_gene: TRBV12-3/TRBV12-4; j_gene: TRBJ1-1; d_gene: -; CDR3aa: CASTIALNTEAFF; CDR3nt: TGTGCCAGCACTATAGCACTGAACACTGAAGCTTTCTTT
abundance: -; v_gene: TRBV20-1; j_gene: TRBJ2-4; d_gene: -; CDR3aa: CSARSADKNIQYF; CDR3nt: TGCAGTGCTAGATCGGCAGACAAAAACATTCAGTACTTC
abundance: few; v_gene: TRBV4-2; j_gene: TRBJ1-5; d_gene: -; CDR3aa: CASSQGVGPGWPQHF; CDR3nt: TGTGCCAGCAGCCAAGGAGTAGGTCCCGGTTGGCCCCAGCATTTT
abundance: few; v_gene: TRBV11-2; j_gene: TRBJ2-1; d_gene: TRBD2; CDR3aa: CASSATSGYNEQFF; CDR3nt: TGTGCCAGCAGCGCGACTAGCGGCTACAATGAGCAGTTCTTC
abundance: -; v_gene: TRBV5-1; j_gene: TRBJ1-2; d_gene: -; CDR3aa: CASIDGGGGYTF; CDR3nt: TGCGCCAGCATCGACGGGGGAGGGGGCTACACCTTC
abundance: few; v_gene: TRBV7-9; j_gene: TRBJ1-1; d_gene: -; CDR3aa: CASTFGLMNTEAFF; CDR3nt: TGTGCCAGCACCTTCGGGCTAATGAACACTGAAGCTTTCTTT
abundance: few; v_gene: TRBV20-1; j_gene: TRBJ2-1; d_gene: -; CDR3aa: CSARGGQALYNEQFF; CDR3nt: TGCAGTGCTAGAGGGGGTCAGGCCCTTTACAATGAGCAGTTCTTC
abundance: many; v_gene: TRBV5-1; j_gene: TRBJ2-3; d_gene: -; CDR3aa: CASSDRTAYTQYF; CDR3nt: TGCGCCAGCAGCGATAGGACGGCATATACGCAGTATTTT
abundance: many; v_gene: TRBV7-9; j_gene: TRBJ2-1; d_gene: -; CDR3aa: CASLGLLGYNEQFF; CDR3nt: TGTGCCAGCCTAGGTCTTCTTGGGTACAATGAGCAGTTCTTC
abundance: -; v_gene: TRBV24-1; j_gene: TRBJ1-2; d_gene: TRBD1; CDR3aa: CATSDPGTDYGYTF; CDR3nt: TGTGCCACCAGTGACCCCGGGACAGACTATGGCTACACCTTC
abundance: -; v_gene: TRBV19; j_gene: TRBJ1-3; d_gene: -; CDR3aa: CASRTGTLGNTIYF; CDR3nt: TGTGCCAGTAGAACCGGGACACTAGGAAACACCATATATTTT
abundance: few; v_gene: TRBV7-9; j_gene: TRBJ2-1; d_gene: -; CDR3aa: CASSLVSENEQFF; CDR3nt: TGTGCCAGCAGCTTAGTGTCCGAGAATGAGCAGTTCTTC
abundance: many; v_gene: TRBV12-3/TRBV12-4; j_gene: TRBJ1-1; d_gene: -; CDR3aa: CASIVSLNTEAFF; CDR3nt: TGTGCCAGCATAGTCTCGCTGAACACTGAAGCTTTCTTT
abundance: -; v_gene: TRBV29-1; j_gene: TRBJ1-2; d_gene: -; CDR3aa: CSALEGGRVFYGYTF; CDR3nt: TGCAGCGCTTTGGAAGGAGGACGGGTTTTCTATGGCTACACCTTC
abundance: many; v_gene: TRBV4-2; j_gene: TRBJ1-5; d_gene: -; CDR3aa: CASSQERGGNQPQHF; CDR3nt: TGTGCCAGCAGCCAAGAACGGGGCGGCAATCAGCCCCAGCATTTT
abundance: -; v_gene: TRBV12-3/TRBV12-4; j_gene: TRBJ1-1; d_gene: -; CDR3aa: CASIPPAGGTEAFF; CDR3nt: TGTGCCAGCATCCCTCCAGCTGGGGGCACTGAAGCTTTCTTT
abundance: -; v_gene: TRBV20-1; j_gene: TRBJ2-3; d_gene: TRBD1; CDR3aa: CSASSIDRDRGTDTQYF; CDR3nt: TGCAGTGCTAGTTCCATCGACCGGGACAGGGGGACAGATACGCAGTATTTT
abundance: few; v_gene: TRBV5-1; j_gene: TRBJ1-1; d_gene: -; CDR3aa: CASSLGAGADTEAFF; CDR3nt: TGCGCCAGCAGCTTGGGAGCGGGGGCCGACACTGAAGCTTTCTTT
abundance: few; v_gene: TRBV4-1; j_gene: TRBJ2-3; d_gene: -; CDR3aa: CASSQERRGGPTDTQYF; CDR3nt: TGCGCCAGCAGCCAAGAACGGCGTGGGGGACCCACAGATACGCAGTATTTT
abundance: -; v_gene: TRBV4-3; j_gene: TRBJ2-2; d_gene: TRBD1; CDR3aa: CASSQETGDYTGELFF; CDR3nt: TGCGCCAGCAGCCAAGAGACAGGGGATTACACCGGGGAGCTGTTTTTT
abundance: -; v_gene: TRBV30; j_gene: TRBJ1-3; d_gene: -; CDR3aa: CAWSPGNTIYF; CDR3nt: TGTGCCTGGAGTCCTGGAAACACCATATATTTT
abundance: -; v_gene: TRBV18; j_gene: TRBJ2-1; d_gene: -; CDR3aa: CASSPAVRRGNEQFF; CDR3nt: TGTGCCAGCTCACCGGCGGTCCGACGAGGCAATGAGCAGTTCTTC
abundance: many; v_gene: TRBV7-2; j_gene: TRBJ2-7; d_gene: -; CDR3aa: CASSLNPYGQYF; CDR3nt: TGTGCCAGCAGCTTAAATCCCTATGGGCAGTACTTC
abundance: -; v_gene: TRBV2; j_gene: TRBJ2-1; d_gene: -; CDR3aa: CASSEAWLAKYNEQFF; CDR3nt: TGTGCCAGCAGTGAAGCTTGGCTAGCGAAGTACAATGAGCAGTTCTTC
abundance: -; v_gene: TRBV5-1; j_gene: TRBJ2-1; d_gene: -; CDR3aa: CASSLGTGSLEQFF; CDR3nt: TGCGCCAGCAGCTTGGGAACAGGGTCACTTGAGCAGTTCTTC
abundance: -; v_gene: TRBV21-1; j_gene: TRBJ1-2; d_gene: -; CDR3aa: CASSPSSEGATTIGYTF; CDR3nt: TGTGCCAGCAGCCCTTCATCGGAGGGGGCGACTACAATAGGCTACACCTTC
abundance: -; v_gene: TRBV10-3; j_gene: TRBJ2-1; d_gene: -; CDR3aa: CAISESRTGRIGSYNEQFF; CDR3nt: TGTGCCATCAGTGAGAGTAGGACCGGCCGGATTGGGTCCTACAATGAGCAGTTCTTC
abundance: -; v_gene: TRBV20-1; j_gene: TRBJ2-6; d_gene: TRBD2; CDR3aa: CSARDRPSGGSGANVLTF; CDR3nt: TGCAGTGCTAGAGATCGTCCTAGCGGGGGCTCTGGGGCCAACGTCCTGACTTTC
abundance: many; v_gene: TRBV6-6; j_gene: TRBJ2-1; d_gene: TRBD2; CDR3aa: CASSYSPTSGVYNEQFF; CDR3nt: TGTGCCAGCAGTTACTCGCCAACTAGCGGGGTCTACAATGAGCAGTTCTTC
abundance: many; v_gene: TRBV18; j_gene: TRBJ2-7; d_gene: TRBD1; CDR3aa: CASSPRTGSYEQYF; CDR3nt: TGTGCCAGCTCACCTCGGACAGGGTCCTACGAGCAGTACTTC
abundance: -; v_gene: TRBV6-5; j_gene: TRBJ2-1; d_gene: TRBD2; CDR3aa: CASSHTSGSKDEQFF; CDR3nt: TGTGCCAGCAGCCACACTAGCGGGAGTAAGGATGAGCAGTTCTTC
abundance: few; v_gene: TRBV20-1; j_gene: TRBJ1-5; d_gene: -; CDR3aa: CSARLMTDLNQPQHF; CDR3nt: TGCAGTGCTAGGCTTATGACGGACCTAAATCAGCCCCAGCATTTT
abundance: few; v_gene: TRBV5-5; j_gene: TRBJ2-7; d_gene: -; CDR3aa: CASSLRTAPYEQYF; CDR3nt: TGTGCCAGCAGCTTGAGGACAGCTCCCTACGAGCAGTACTTC
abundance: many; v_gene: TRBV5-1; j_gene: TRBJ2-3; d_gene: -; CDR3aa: CASSLAPWTTDTQYF; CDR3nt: TGCGCCAGCAGCTTGGCCCCTTGGACCACAGATACGCAGTATTTT
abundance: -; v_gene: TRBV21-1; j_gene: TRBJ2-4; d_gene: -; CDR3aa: CASSRIGTSGGGEAKNIQYF; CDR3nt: TGTGCCAGCAGCAGGATTGGGACTAGCGGGGGAGGGGAAGCCAAAAACATTCAGTACTTC
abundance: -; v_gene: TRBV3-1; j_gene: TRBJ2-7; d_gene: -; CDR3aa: CASSQGPSIYEQYF; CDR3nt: TGTGCCAGCAGCCAAGGGCCCAGCATATACGAGCAGTACTTC
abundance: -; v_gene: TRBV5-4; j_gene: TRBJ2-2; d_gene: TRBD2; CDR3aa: CASSYRTSGAGELFF; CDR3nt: TGTGCCAGCAGCTACCGGACTAGCGGGGCCGGGGAGCTGTTTTTT